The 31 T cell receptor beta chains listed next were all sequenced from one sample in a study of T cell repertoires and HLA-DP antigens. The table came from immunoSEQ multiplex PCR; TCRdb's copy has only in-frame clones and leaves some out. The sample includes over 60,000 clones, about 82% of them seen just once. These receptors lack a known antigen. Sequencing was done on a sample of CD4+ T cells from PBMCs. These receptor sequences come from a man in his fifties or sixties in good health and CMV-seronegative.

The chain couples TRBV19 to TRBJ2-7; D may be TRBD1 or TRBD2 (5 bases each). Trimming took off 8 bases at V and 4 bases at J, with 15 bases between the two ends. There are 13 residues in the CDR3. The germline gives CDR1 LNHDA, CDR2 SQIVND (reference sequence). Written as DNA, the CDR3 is TGTGCCAGTTCAGGGTGGTCGGGGTACGAGCAGTACTTC. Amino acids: CASSGWSGYEQYF.

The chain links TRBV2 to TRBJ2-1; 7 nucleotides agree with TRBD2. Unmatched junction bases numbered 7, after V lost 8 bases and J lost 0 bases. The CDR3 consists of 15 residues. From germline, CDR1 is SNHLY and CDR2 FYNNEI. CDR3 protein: CASGELASSYNEQFF. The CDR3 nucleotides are TGTGCCAGCGGCGAACTAGCGAGCTCCTACAATGAGCAGTTCTTC.

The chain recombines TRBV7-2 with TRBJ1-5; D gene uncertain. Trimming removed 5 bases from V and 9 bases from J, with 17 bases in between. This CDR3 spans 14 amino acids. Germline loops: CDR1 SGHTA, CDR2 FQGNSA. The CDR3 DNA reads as TGTGCCAGCAGCCCCCGGTTTTCGGAGTGGCCCCAGCATTTT. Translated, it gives CASSPRFSEWPQHF.

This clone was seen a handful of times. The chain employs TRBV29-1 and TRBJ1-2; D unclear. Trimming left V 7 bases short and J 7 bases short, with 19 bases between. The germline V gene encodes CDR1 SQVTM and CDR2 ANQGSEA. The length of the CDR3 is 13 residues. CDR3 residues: CSAGGGSSFGYTF. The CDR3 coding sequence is TGCAGCGCCGGCGGTGGGAGCTCTTTTGGCTACACCTTC. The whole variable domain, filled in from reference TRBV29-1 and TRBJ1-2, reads SAVISQKPSRDICQRGTSLTIQCQVDSQVTMMFWYRQQPGQSLTLIATANQGSEATYESGFVIDKFPISRPNLTFSTLTVSNMSPEDSSIYLCSAGGGSSFGYTFGSGTRLTVV.

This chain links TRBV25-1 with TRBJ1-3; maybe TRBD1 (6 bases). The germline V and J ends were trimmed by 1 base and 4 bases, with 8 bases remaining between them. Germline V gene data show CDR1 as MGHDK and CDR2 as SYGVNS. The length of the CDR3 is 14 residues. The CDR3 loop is CASSESQGGNTIYF. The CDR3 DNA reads TGTGCCAGCAGTGAATCCCAGGGGGGAAACACCATATATTTT.

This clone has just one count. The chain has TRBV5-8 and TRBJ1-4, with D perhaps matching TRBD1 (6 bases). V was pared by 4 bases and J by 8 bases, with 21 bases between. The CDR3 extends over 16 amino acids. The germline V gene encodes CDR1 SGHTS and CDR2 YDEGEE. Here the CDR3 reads CASSRATGSIREKLFF. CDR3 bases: TGTGCCAGCAGCCGGGCTACAGGGTCTATTAGGGAAAAACTGTTTTTT.

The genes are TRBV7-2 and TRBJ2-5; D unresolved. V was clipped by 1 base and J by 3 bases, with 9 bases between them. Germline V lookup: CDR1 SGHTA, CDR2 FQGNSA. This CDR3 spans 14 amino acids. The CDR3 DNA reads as TGTGCCAGCAGCTTAGGGGGTTCAGAAGAGACCCAGTACTTC. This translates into CASSLGGSEETQYF.

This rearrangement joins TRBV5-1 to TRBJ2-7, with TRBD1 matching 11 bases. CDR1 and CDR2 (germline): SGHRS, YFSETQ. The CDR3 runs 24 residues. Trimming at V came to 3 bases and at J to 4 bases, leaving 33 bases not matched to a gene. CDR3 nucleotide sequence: TGCGCCAGCAGCTCTCTATACTCCGGGACAGGGGGACACCAGTCCCTAAAAAACTTTTACGAGCAGTACGTC. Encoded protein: CASSSLYSGTGGHQSLKNFYEQYV.

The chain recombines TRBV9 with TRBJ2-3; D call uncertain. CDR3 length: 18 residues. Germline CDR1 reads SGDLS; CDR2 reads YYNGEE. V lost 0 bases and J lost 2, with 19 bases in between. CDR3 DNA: TGTGCCAGCAGCGTAGAAGTCGGAGTTGGCGGTCACACAGATACGCAGTATTTT. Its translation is CASSVEVGVGGHTDTQYF. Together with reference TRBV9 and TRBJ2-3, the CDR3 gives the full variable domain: DSGVTQTPKHLITATGQRVTLRCSPRSGDLSVYWYQQSLDQGLQFLIQYYNGEERAKGNILERFSAQQFPDLHSELNLSSLELGDSALYFCASSVEVGVGGHTDTQYFGPGTRLTVL.

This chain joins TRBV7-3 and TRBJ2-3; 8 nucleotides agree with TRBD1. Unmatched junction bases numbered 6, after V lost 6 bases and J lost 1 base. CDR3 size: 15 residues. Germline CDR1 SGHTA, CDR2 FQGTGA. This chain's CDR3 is CASRETGAGTDTQYF. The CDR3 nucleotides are TGTGCCAGCAGAGAGACAGGGGCCGGCACAGATACGCAGTATTTT.

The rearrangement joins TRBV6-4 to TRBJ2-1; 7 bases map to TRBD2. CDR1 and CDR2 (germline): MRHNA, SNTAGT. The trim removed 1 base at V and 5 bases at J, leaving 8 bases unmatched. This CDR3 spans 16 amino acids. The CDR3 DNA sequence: TGTGCCAGCAGTGACTACGGTCTGGGGGGGAACAATGAGCAGTTCTTC. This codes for CASSDYGLGGNNEQFF.

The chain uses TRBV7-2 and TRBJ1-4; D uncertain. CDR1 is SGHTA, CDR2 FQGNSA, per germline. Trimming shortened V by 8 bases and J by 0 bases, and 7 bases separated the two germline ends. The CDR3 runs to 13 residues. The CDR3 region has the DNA TGTGCCAGCTCCCCTACAACTAATGAAAAACTGTTTTTT. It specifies CASSPTTNEKLFF.

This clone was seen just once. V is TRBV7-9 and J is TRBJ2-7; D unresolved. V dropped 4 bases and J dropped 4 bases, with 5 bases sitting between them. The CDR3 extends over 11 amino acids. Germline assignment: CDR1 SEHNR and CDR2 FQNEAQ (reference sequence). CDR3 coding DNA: TGTGCCAGCAGCTCCGAATACGAGCAGTACGTC. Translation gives CASSSEYEQYV.

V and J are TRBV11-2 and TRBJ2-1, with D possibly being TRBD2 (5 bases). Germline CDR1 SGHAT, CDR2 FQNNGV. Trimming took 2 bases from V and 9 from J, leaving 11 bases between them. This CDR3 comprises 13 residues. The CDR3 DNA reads TGTGCCAGCAGCTTAAATAGCGTGGGTGAGCAGTTCTTC. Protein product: CASSLNSVGEQFF.

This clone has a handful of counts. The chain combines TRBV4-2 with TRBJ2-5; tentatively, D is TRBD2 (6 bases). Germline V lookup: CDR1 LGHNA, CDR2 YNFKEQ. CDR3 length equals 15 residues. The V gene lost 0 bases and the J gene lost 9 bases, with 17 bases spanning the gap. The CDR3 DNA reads TGTGCCAGCAGCCAAGACGCCCTAAGAGGCGGGGCCCAGTACTTC. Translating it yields CASSQDALRGGAQYF.

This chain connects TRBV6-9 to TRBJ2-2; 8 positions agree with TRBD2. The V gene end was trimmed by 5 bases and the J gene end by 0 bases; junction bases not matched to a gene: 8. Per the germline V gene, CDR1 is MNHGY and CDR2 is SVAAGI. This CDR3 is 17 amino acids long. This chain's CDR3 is CASSDPGGRPNTGELFF. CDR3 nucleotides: TGTGCCAGCAGTGACCCGGGGGGGCGCCCGAACACCGGGGAGCTGTTTTTT.

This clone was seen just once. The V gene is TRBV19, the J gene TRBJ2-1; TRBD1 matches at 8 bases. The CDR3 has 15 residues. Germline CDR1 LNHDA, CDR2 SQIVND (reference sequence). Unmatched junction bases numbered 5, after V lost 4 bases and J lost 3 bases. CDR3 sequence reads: CASSTPGTGYNEQFF. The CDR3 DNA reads TGTGCCAGTAGTACCCCGGGGACAGGCTACAATGAGCAGTTCTTC.

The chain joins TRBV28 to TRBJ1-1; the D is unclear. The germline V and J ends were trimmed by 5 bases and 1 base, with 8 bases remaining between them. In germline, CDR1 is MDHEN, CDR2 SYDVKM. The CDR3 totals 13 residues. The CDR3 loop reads CASSGSGNTEAFF. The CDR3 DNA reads TGTGCCAGCAGTGGGTCAGGGAACACTGAAGCTTTCTTT.

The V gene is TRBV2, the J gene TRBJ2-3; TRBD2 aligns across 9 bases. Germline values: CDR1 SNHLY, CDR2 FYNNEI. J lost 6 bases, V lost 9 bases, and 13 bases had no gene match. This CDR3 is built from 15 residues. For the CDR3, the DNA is TGTGCCAGGTCCTATAATAGCGGGAGACCGGATACGCAGTATTTT. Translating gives CARSYNSGRPDTQYF.

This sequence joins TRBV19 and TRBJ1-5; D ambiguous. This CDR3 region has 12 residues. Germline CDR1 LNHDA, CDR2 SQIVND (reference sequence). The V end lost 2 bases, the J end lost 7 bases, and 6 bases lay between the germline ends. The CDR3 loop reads CASSIREQPQHF. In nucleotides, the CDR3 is TGTGCCAGTAGTATACGGGAACAGCCCCAGCATTTT.

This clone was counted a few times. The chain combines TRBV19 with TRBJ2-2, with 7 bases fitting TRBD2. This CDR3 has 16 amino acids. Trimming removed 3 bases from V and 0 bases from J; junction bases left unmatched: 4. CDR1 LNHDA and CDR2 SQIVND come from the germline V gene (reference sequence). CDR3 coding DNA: TGTGCCAGTAGTATCTCGGCGGGGGCGAACACCGGGGAGCTGTTTTTT. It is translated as CASSISAGANTGELFF.

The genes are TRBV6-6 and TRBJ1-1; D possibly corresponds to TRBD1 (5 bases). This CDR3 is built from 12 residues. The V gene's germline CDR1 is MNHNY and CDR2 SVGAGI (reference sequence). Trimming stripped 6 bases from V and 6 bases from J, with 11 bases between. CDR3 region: CASSEVGPEAFF. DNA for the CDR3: TGTGCCAGCAGCGAGGTGGGACCTGAAGCTTTCTTT.

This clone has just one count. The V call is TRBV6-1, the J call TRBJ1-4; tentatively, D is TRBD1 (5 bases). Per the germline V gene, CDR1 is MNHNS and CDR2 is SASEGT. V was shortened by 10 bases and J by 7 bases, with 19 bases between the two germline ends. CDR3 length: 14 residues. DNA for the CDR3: TGTGCCATCACCTTCGGGGGGGATAGTGAAAAACTGTTTTTT. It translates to CAITFGGDSEKLFF.

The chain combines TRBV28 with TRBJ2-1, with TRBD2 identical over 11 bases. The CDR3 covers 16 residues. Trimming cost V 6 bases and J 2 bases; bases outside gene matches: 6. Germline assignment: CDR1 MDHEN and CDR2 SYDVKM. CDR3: CASSLLAGGPYNEQFF. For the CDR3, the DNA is TGTGCCAGCAGCCTGCTAGCGGGGGGACCCTACAATGAGCAGTTCTTC.

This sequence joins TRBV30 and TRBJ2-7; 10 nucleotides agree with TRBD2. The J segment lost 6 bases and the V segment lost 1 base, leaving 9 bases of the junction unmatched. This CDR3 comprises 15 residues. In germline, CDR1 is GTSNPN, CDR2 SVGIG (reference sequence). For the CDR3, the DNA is TGTGCCTGGAGTGCCGTAGTAGCGGGGGGAAGCGAGCAGTACTTC. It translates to CAWSAVVAGGSEQYF. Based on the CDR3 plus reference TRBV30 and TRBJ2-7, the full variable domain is SQTIHQWPATLVQPVGSPLSLECTVEGTSNPNLYWYRQAAGRGLQLLFYSVGIGQISSEVPQNLSASRPQDRQFILSSKKLLLSDSGFYLCAWSAVVAGGSEQYFGPGTRLTVT.

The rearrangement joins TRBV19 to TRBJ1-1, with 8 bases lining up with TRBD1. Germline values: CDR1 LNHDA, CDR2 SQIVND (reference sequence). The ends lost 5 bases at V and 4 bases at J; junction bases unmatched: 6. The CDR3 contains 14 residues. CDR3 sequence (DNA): TGTGCCAGTAGTGACAGGGGAAGGGGCACTGAAGCTTTCTTT. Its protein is CASSDRGRGTEAFF.

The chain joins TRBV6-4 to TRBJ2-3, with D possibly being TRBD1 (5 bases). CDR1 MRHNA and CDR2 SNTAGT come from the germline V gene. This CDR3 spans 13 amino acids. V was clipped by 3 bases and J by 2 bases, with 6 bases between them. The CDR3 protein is CASSEGHTDTQYF. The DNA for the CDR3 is TGTGCCAGCAGTGAAGGACACACAGATACGCAGTATTTT.

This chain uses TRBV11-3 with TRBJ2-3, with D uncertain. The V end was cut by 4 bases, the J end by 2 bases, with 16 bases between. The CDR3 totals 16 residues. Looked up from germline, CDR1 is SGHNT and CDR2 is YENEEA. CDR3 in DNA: TGTGCCAGCAGCTCCGGTACGGAACCGCTCACAGATACGCAGTATTTT. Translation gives CASSSGTEPLTDTQYF.

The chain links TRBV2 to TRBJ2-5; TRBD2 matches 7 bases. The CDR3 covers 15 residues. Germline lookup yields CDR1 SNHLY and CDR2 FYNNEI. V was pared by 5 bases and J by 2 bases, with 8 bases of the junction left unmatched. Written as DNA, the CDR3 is TGTGCCAGCAGTCTCAGAGCGGGAACACAAGAGACCCAGTACTTC. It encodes CASSLRAGTQETQYF.

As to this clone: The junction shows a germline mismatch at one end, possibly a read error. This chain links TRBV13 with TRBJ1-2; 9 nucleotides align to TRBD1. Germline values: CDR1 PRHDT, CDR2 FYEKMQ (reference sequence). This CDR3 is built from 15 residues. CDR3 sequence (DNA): TGTGCCAGCAGCCCGCCGGGACAGGGCAACTATCGCTACACCTTC. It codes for CASSPPGQGNYRYTF.

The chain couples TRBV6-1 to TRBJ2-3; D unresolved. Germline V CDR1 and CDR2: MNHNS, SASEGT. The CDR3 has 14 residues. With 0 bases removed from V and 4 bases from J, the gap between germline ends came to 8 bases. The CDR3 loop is CASSEAPRADTQYF. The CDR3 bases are TGTGCCAGCAGTGAAGCGCCTCGGGCAGATACGCAGTATTTT.